The source of this T cell receptor (beta chain) is a study of T cell repertoires in cytomegalovirus infection. This clonotype was detected a few times. Germline V lookup: CDR1 ENHRY, CDR2 SYGVKD. The CDR3 consists of 12 residues. Trimming cost V 7 bases and J 7 bases; bases outside gene matches: 5. A single record per CDR3 protein comes from TCRdb applying MiXCR to the reads. Of about 530,000 distinct CDR3 sequences listed, about 26% were seen once; the top ten hold under 15%. Sequencing was carried out using PBMCs. The chain recombines TRBV10-3 with TRBJ1-2; 8 bases are a match to TRBD1. The receptor was derived from a human donor in good health (CMV status not recorded). Some clones in this sample may be carry-over from other donors' samples. The CDR3: CAITFDRGGYTF. DNA for the CDR3: TGTGCCATCACCTTCGACAGGGGTGGCTACACCTTC.